This T cell receptor beta chain originates from a study of metastatic and nonmetastatic thyroid tumors (dated by TCRdb to 2018 to 2020). For the study in its entirety: For patients with malignant and with benign thyroid disease, the researchers compared repertoires between peripheral blood samples and tumor or nodule tissue samples. On the study overall, not on this receptor specifically: In both blood and tumor samples, TCR beta diversity was reported to be significantly higher in malignant tumors than in benign nodules.

On this clone: Its antigen is currently not known. The record has no base qualities; no much larger clone is one base away.

V sheds 5 bases and J sheds 3 bases, leaving 14 bases between their ends. Sequences DFQATT (CDR1) and SNEGSKA (CDR2) are obtained from the germline V gene (reference sequence). Counted from cysteine to phenylalanine, this CDR3 has 14 amino acids. Only the CDR3 DNA is retained, 42 bases long and in frame from the first base. No patient had received any treatment before thyroid surgery. Patient clinical samples collected from about 2011 to 2019 were retrospectively analysed using T-cell receptor beta sequencing. Libraries were built with PCR. This sample was sequenced with an Illumina HiSeq 4000. High-throughput sequencing was used to profile the CDR3 region of the TCR beta-chain in every patient. The paper's data handling went like this. CDR3 differences across clinicopathological groups were used to build a classifier for discriminating distant-metastatic papillary thyroid cancer patients. To measure repertoire diversity the researchers used the Shannon index, while the Morisita-Horn index served to gauge how similar the tumor and blood repertoires were. TCRdb took the public reads, trimmed them with fastp at Q25, ran MiXCR for clone calling and kept in-frame beta chains. TCRdb's processing, not the authors' own work, is the source of the V and J calls. The sample data list roughly 23,000 clones, and roughly 14% of these were observed just once. The ten largest make up more than 14% of the sample.

The sequencing input was tumor tissue. The TCR sequence derives from a female donor with papillary thyroid cancer or a benign thyroid nodule (not recorded which). Some clones in this sample may be carry-over from other donors' samples. The rearranged chain carries TRBV20-1 and TRBJ1-3; TRBD1 is possibly the D segment (5 matching bases). In nucleotide form, the sequence is TGCAGTGCTCCGTCCTTGGGACGTGGAAACACCATATATTTT. Its protein is CSAPSLGRGNTIYF.